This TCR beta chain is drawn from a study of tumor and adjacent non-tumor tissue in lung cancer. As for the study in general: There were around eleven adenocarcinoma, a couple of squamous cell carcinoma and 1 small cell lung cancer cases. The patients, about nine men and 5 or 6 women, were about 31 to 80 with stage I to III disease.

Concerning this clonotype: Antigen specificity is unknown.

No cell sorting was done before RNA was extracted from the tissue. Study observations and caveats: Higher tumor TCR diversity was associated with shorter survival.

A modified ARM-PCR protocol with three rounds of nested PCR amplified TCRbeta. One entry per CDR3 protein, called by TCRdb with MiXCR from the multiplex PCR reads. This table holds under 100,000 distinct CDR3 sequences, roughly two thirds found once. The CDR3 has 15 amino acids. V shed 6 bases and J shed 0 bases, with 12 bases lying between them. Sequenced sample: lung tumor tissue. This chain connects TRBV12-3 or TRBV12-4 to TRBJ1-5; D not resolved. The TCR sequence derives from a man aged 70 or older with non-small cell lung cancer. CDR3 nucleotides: TGTGCCAGCAGCTCTAGGATACTTAGCAATCAGCCCCAGCATTTT. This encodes CASSSRILSNQPQHF.